This entry lists 5 T cell receptor beta chains sequenced from one sample in a study of control samples from healthy donors and cancer patients. Clones were read by immunoSEQ multiplex PCR, and TCRdb kept only the in-frame ones, dropping some. This table holds about 80,000 clones, 85% to 90% found once. Sequenced input: blood. Receptors were obtained from a man aged 50 to 59 in good health.

This clone is deemed medium-sized. The chain recombines TRBV6-4 with TRBJ2-7; 8 nucleotides agree with TRBD2. CDR1 and CDR2 from the germline V gene are MRHNA and SNTAGT. The junction had 10 bases not matched to a gene; V was cut back by 4 bases and J by 5 bases. The CDR3 totals 15 residues. The CDR3, as DNA: TGTGCCAGCAGTGTGGGCGGGGGGCCTGGCGACGAGCAGTACTTC. Protein: CASSVGGGPGDEQYF.

The CDR3 bases are TGTGCCAGCAGCAGGGACAGGGGCTATGGCTACACCTTC. Protein product: CASSRDRGYGYTF. This chain uses TRBV14 with TRBJ1-2; 10 nucleotides match TRBD1. Germline V gene sequence: CDR1 SGHDN, CDR2 FVKESK. Trimming removed 5 bases from V and 4 bases from J; junction bases left unmatched: 1. The CDR3 sequence is 13 residues long.

The chain is built from TRBV19 and TRBJ2-1, with 11 bases matching TRBD2. V was pared by 5 bases and J by 5 bases, with 8 bases of the junction left unmatched. Per germline, CDR1 LNHDA and CDR2 SQIVND (reference sequence). The CDR3 covers 16 residues. CDR3 DNA: TGTGCCAGTAGTGGGGCTAGCGGGGGGCCCCACAATGAGCAGTTCTTC. This sequence encodes CASSGASGGPHNEQFF.

The rearrangement uses TRBV7-2 and TRBJ2-1; tentative D call: TRBD2 (6 bases). The CDR3 sequence is 15 residues long. Looked up from germline, CDR1 is SGHTA and CDR2 is FQGNSA. Trimming removed 2 bases from V and 4 bases from J, with 12 bases in between. The CDR3 DNA follows: TGTGCCAGCAGCTTAAGGGACTGGCTATACAATGAGCAGTTCTTC. Translation: CASSLRDWLYNEQFF.

J is TRBJ1-5 and V is TRBV6-5; D is uncertain. The CDR3 has 14 residues. The V and J ends lost 6 bases and 9 bases respectively, with 18 bases between them. Germline V gives CDR1 MNHEY, CDR2 SVGAGI. The CDR3 loop reads CASRGNAQAGPQHF. The CDR3 DNA sequence: TGTGCCAGCAGAGGAAATGCTCAGGCAGGGCCCCAGCATTTT.